Below, 32 T cell receptor beta chains from the same sample are listed, as sequenced in a study of T cell responses to AZD1222 COVID-19 vaccine. Data came from immunoSEQ multiplex PCR; TCRdb stores just in-frame clones and leaves some out. The repertoire has over 150,000 clones, roughly nine tenths of them found once; the top ten carry less than 3%. Specimen: peripheral blood, collected on day 0 of AZD1222 vaccination. The receptors stem from an adult in good health.

The V and J genes are TRBV5-4 and TRBJ1-4, with D possibly TRBD1 on 5 matching bases. V lost 1 base and J lost 7, with 23 bases in between. The V gene's germline CDR1 is SGHNT and CDR2 YYREEE (reference sequence). The CDR3 sequence is 18 residues long. CDR3 region: CASSLRGKGDRLGEKLFF. The CDR3 DNA reads TGTGCCAGCAGCTTGAGGGGCAAAGGGGACCGATTGGGTGAAAAACTGTTTTTT.

The genes are TRBV27 and TRBJ1-3; D is unresolved. The germline CDR1 and CDR2 sequences are MNHEY and SMNVEV (reference sequence). The V gene lost 5 bases and the J gene lost 3 bases, with 20 bases spanning the gap. This CDR3 comprises 17 residues. As DNA, the CDR3 is TGTGCCAGCAGTCTGCGCGGCGGCTCCGCGGGTGGAAACACCATATATTTT. It is translated as CASSLRGGSAGGNTIYF.

The chain uses TRBV28 and TRBJ1-2; D gene ambiguous. V dropped 6 bases and J dropped 8 bases, with 13 bases sitting between them. The CDR3 has 12 residues. CDR1 and CDR2 from the germline V gene are MDHEN and SYDVKM. CDR3 in DNA: TGTGCCAGCAGAAGCCGGTCTTGGGGCTACACCTTC. It specifies CASRSRSWGYTF.

The chain uses TRBV12-3 or TRBV12-4 and TRBJ2-7; no definite D call. This CDR3 is built from 12 residues. Trimming took off 3 bases at V and 5 bases at J, with 8 bases between the two ends. Here the CDR3 reads CASSFRLDEQYF. The CDR3, as DNA: TGTGCCAGCAGTTTTCGACTCGACGAGCAGTACTTC.

V gene TRBV19 combines with J gene TRBJ1-5; no clear D gene. The CDR3 consists of 15 residues. V was pared by 1 base and J by 1 base, with 8 bases between. Germline V lookup: CDR1 LNHDA, CDR2 SQIVND (reference sequence). The CDR3 sequence is CASSIVGNSNQPQHF. CDR3 bases: TGTGCCAGTAGTATAGTAGGGAACAGCAATCAGCCCCAGCATTTT.

The chain carries TRBV9 and TRBJ2-5; 8 nucleotides agree with TRBD2. In germline, CDR1 is SGDLS, CDR2 YYNGEE. This CDR3 has 15 amino acids. Trimming removed 4 bases from V and 4 bases from J; junction bases left unmatched: 9. CDR3 coding DNA: TGTGCCAGCAGCCCAAGAACTAGCGGCGGAGAGACCCAGTACTTC. Amino acid sequence: CASSPRTSGGETQYF.

CDR3 amino acids: CASSRALEAGSYEQYF. The CDR3, as DNA: TGCGCCAGCAGCCGCGCGCTGGAAGCGGGGTCCTACGAGCAGTACTTC. The chain uses TRBV5-1 and TRBJ2-7; 7 bases fit TRBD2. After removal of 4 bases from V and 1 base from J, the junction contained 11 bases not matched to a gene. The CDR3 spans 16 residues. Germline V gene sequence: CDR1 SGHRS, CDR2 YFSETQ.

The chain employs TRBV7-2 and TRBJ2-5, with 7 bases lining up with TRBD1. The V segment lost 5 bases and the J segment 1 base; nucleotides outside the gene matches: 7. The CDR3 length is 15 residues. The germline gives CDR1 SGHTA, CDR2 FQGNSA. This CDR3 is CASSRDSQLQETQYF. CDR3 DNA: TGTGCCAGCAGCCGGGACAGCCAACTCCAAGAGACCCAGTACTTC.

V gene TRBV19 combines with J gene TRBJ1-1; the D gene is possibly TRBD1 (5 bases). The length of the CDR3 is 13 residues. Trimming left V 9 bases short and J 2 bases short, with 13 bases between. Looked up from germline, CDR1 is LNHDA and CDR2 is SQIVND (reference sequence). The CDR3 is CASGQDQNTEAFF. The CDR3 nucleotides are TGTGCCAGCGGACAAGATCAAAACACTGAAGCTTTCTTT.

V gene TRBV7-6 combines with J gene TRBJ2-1; TRBD1 might be the D (5 bases). CDR1 and CDR2 (germline): SGHVS, FNYEAQ. The CDR3 is 15 amino acids. V was shortened by 3 bases and J by 1 base, with 10 bases between the two germline ends. The CDR3 DNA follows: TGTGCCAGCAGCTTTACCCAGGGTTCCTACAATGAGCAGTTCTTC. This translates into CASSFTQGSYNEQFF.

This clone was seen a handful of times. Here the CDR3 reads CASSLDRRGLGEQYF. CDR3 sequence (DNA): TGTGCCAGCAGCTTAGATCGTCGAGGGTTGGGCGAGCAGTACTTC. The rearrangement links TRBV11-2 to TRBJ2-7, with a weak D call TRBD2 (5 bases). CDR3 size: 15 residues. Between the trimmed V and J ends, which lost 0 bases and 6 bases, there was a span of 15 bases. Looked up from germline, CDR1 is SGHAT and CDR2 is FQNNGV.

This clone was observed once. Other DNA sequences in the same sample also yield this CDR3. V and J are TRBV4-1 and TRBJ2-7; TRBD2 agrees at 9 bases. The CDR3 sequence is 15 residues long. With 3 bases clipped from V and 2 bases from J, the junction kept 5 bases outside the gene matches. Per the germline V gene, CDR1 is MGHRA and CDR2 is YSYEKL. CDR3 nucleotides: TGCGCCAGCAGCCACGGGCTAGCGGGAACCTACGAGCAGTACTTC. Translating it yields CASSHGLAGTYEQYF.

The J gene is TRBJ2-1, the V gene TRBV11-2; D remains unclear. The CDR3 has 15 amino acids. V was cut by 3 bases and J by 0 bases, with 9 bases left in between. Germline V gene sequence: CDR1 SGHAT, CDR2 FQNNGV. The chain's CDR3 is CASSLGVGSYNEQFF. CDR3 bases: TGTGCCAGCAGCTTGGGCGTCGGCTCCTACAATGAGCAGTTCTTC.

The J gene is TRBJ2-6, the V gene TRBV18; D gene unclear. V lost 1 base to trimming and J lost 4 bases, with 14 bases between them. This CDR3 has 17 amino acids. CDR1 and CDR2 from the germline V gene are KGHSH and LQKENI. CDR3 DNA: TGTGCCAGCTCACCACAGGGCACCGGTTCCGGGGCCAACGTCCTGACTTTC. Protein product: CASSPQGTGSGANVLTF.

The CDR3 coding sequence is TGTGCCAGCAGTCCAGCCCGGACAGGCCCCAACTCCTACGAGCAGTACTTC. Translated, it gives CASSPARTGPNSYEQYF. J is TRBJ2-7 and V is TRBV27; 7 bases align to TRBD1. Per germline, CDR1 MNHEY and CDR2 SMNVEV (reference sequence). V dropped 5 bases and J dropped 0; count of bases not matched to a gene: 13. CDR3 length equals 17 residues.

The chain joins TRBV6-2 or TRBV6-3 to TRBJ2-2, with TRBD2 identical over 10 bases. CDR3 length equals 14 residues. CDR1 and CDR2 (germline): MNHEY, SVGEGT. V lost 6 bases to trimming and J lost 4 bases; unmatched junction nucleotides: 2. The DNA for the CDR3 is TGTGCCAGCAGCCTAGCGGGAGTCACCGGGGAGCTGTTTTTT. As protein: CASSLAGVTGELFF.

The chain carries TRBV7-3 and TRBJ2-2; D remains ambiguous. The CDR3 extends over 11 amino acids. V was cut by 5 bases and J by 3 bases, with 1 base left in between. Germline V gives CDR1 SGHTA, CDR2 FQGTGA. CDR3 nucleotide sequence: TGTGCCAGCAGCCACACCGGGGAGCTGTTTTTT. Its protein product is CASSHTGELFF.

The genes are TRBV30 and TRBJ2-5; 9 nucleotides match TRBD1. With V trimmed by 2 bases and J by 7 bases, 8 bases remained unmatched. The V gene's germline CDR1 is GTSNPN and CDR2 SVGIG (reference sequence). The CDR3 spans 14 residues. The DNA for the CDR3 is TGTGCCTGGAGTACCCTGGACAGGGGCGGGACCCAGTACTTC. As protein: CAWSTLDRGGTQYF.

This sequence joins TRBV18 and TRBJ1-6, with a weak D call TRBD1 (6 bases). This CDR3 region has 16 residues. Looked up from germline, CDR1 is KGHSH and CDR2 is LQKENI. The V end was cut by 2 bases, the J end by 9 bases, with 17 bases between. This CDR3 is CASSPRTGQGRSPLHF. CDR3 nucleotide sequence: TGTGCCAGCTCACCAAGGACGGGGCAGGGGCGTTCACCCCTCCACTTT.

This chain joins TRBV6-5 and TRBJ1-5; 7 positions agree with TRBD1. V lost 6 bases to trimming and J lost 0 bases; unmatched junction nucleotides: 2. The CDR3 has 14 residues. Germline V gene data show CDR1 as MNHEY and CDR2 as SVGAGI. The CDR3 DNA reads as TGTGCCAGCAGCTGGGACAGTAGCAATCAGCCCCAGCATTTT. Amino acids: CASSWDSSNQPQHF.

The chain couples TRBV18 to TRBJ2-1; TRBD1 matches 9 bases. Germline assignment: CDR1 KGHSH and CDR2 LQKENI. This CDR3 region has 16 residues. V was pared by 3 bases and J by 6 bases, with 9 bases of the junction left unmatched. As DNA, the CDR3 is TGTGCCAGCTCACCGATGGGACAGGGAGGGCGCAATGAGCAGTTCTTC. Amino acid sequence: CASSPMGQGGRNEQFF.

This clone appeared once. This sequence joins TRBV7-9 and TRBJ1-3; 8 nucleotides line up with TRBD1. Germline CDR1 reads SEHNR; CDR2 reads FQNEAQ (reference sequence). This CDR3 has 15 residues. With V trimmed by 5 bases and J by 2 bases, 5 bases remained unmatched. In DNA form, the CDR3 reads TGTGCCAGCAGCCAACCGGACAGGGCTGGAAACACCATATATTTT. Translating it yields CASSQPDRAGNTIYF.

The CDR3 spells CASRTMDRVSAGYTF. The CDR3 nucleotides are TGTGCCAGTAGAACGATGGACAGGGTGTCGGCTGGCTACACCTTC. The genes are TRBV19 and TRBJ1-2, with TRBD1 matching over 8 bases. Germline CDR1 and CDR2: LNHDA and SQIVND (reference sequence). The CDR3 contains 15 residues. V trimming: 6 bases; J trimming: 7 bases; junction bases outside the gene matches: 13.

V and J are TRBV5-1 and TRBJ1-4; D is perhaps TRBD1 (6 bases). Trimming stripped 1 base from V and 5 bases from J, with 15 bases between. CDR3 length equals 16 residues. CDR1 is SGHRS, CDR2 YFSETQ, per germline. This CDR3 reads CASSLTPGTWNEKLFF. CDR3 in DNA: TGCGCCAGCAGCTTGACCCCCGGGACATGGAATGAAAAACTGTTTTTT.

This clone was seen more than once but under ten times. The V and J genes are TRBV18 and TRBJ2-7; 10 bases map to TRBD2. The J segment lost 3 bases and the V segment lost 1 base, leaving 6 bases of the junction unmatched. The CDR3 covers 16 residues. Germline V gene sequence: CDR1 KGHSH, CDR2 LQKENI. CDR3 in amino acids: CASSPLPRTSGYEQYF. CDR3 nucleotides: TGTGCCAGCTCACCACTTCCACGGACTAGCGGCTACGAGCAGTACTTC.

The chain is built from TRBV6-6 and TRBJ1-6; 7 nucleotides match TRBD1. Germline loops: CDR1 MNHNY, CDR2 SVGAGI (reference sequence). This CDR3 region has 16 residues. The V segment lost 5 bases and the J segment 8 bases; nucleotides outside the gene matches: 12. CDR3 nucleotides: TGTGCCAGCAGTCCTGAGGGGGGCAGGGGGTATTCACCCCTCCACTTT. Translation: CASSPEGGRGYSPLHF.

The genes are TRBV12-3 or TRBV12-4 and TRBJ2-4; maybe TRBD1 (5 bases). CDR3 size: 11 residues. The V gene lost 3 bases and the J gene lost 8 bases, with 5 bases spanning the gap. The CDR3 DNA follows: TGTGCCAGCAGTTTCAGGGACATTCAGTACTTC. Translation: CASSFRDIQYF.

The chain links TRBV5-4 to TRBJ2-7; maybe TRBD2 (6 bases). Germline V gene sequence: CDR1 SGHNT, CDR2 YYREEE (reference sequence). The CDR3 consists of 14 residues. Trimming pared 7 bases from V and 7 bases from J, leaving 21 bases between. DNA for the CDR3: TGTGCCAGCGCCCCTCGGGTTGCACGGGGGGAGCAGTACTTC. Its protein is CASAPRVARGEQYF.

This clone appeared a single time. The rearrangement links TRBV2 to TRBJ2-2; D remains unclear. Germline V lookup: CDR1 SNHLY, CDR2 FYNNEI. Between the trimmed V and J ends, which lost 8 bases and 8 bases, there was a span of 6 bases. The CDR3 contains 10 residues. The CDR3 coding sequence is TGTGCCAGCTCTGCGGGGGAGCTGTTTTTT. Translated, it gives CASSAGELFF.

V and J are TRBV25-1 and TRBJ2-5, with D perhaps matching TRBD1 (6 bases). The CDR3 runs 14 residues. Trimming pared 3 bases from V and 2 bases from J, leaving 10 bases between. Germline V CDR1 and CDR2: MGHDK, SYGVNS. CDR3 loop: CASSEGQGQETQYF. The CDR3 DNA is TGTGCCAGCAGTGAGGGGCAGGGGCAAGAGACCCAGTACTTC.

This chain links TRBV9 with TRBJ2-5; D might be TRBD1 (6 bases). Deletions cut 3 bases from V and 1 base from J, with 16 bases between. Germline CDR1 reads SGDLS; CDR2 reads YYNGEE. This CDR3 spans 16 amino acids. This chain's CDR3 is CASSATATGPQETQYF. The CDR3, as DNA: TGTGCCAGCAGCGCCACCGCGACAGGCCCCCAAGAGACCCAGTACTTC.

The chain employs TRBV5-6 and TRBJ2-1, with 9 positions matching TRBD2. Germline CDR1 SGHDT, CDR2 YYEEEE. The J segment lost 4 bases and the V segment lost 0 bases, leaving 8 bases of the junction unmatched. CDR3 size: 17 residues. The CDR3 sequence is CASSLAPWTSVYNEQFF. The CDR3, as DNA: TGTGCCAGCAGCTTGGCTCCTTGGACTAGCGTTTACAATGAGCAGTTCTTC.